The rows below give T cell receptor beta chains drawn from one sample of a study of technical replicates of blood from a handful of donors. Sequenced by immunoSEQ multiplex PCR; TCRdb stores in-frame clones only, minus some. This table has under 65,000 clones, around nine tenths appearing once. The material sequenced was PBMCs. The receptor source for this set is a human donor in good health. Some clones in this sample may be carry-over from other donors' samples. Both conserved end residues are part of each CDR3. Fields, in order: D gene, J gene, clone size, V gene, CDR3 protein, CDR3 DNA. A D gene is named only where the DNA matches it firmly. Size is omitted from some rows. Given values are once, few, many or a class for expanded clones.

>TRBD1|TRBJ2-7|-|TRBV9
CASSSSRDRDYEQYF
TGTGCCAGCAGCTCCAGCCGGGACAGGGATTACGAGCAGTACTTC
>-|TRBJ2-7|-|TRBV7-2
CASSLRVVEQYF
TGTGCCAGCAGCTTGAGGGTGGTAGAGCAGTACTTC
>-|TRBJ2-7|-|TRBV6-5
CASSYSGRGTYEQYF
TGTGCCAGCAGTTACTCTGGAAGGGGGACCTACGAGCAGTACTTC
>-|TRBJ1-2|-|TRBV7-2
CASSPSGGREGYTF
TGTGCCAGCAGCCCATCGGGCGGGCGGGAAGGCTACACCTTC
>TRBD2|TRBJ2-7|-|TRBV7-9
CASSLAASGGKYEQYF
TGTGCCAGCAGCTTAGCGGCTAGCGGGGGGAAGTACGAGCAGTACTTC
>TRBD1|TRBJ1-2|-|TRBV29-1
CSVSDRGYGYTF
TGCAGCGTTAGTGACAGGGGTTATGGCTACACCTTC
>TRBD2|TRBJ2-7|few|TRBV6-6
CASSPGVAGAYEQYF
TGTGCCAGCAGTCCCGGGGTAGCGGGGGCCTACGAGCAGTACTTC
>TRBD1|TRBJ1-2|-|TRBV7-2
CASSADRGGPGYTF
TGTGCCAGCAGCGCGGACAGGGGCGGCCCCGGCTACACCTTC
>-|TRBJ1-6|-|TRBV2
CASTGTRNSPLHF
TGTGCCAGCACCGGGACAAGGAATTCACCCCTCCACTTT
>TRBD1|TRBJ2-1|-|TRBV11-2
CASSRRDRANEQFF
TGTGCCAGCAGCCGAAGGGACAGGGCCAATGAGCAGTTCTTC